The rows below give T cell receptor beta chains drawn from one sample of a study of radiotherapy plus CTLA-4 blockade in lung cancer. Data came from immunoSEQ multiplex PCR; TCRdb stores just in-frame clones and leaves some out. The sample has about 51,000 clones, roughly three quarters seen once. Sequences were derived from peripheral blood, sampled from a patient treated with radiotherapy plus ipilimumab. Receptor source: a human donor with non-small cell lung cancer who had a complete response to radiotherapy plus ipilimumab. Both conserved end residues are part of each CDR3. A D gene is named only where the DNA matches it firmly. Size values are once, few and many counts, or a class for expanded clones, and some rows have none.

cdr3_aa | cdr3_nt | d_call | v_call | cdr3_length | clone_size | j_call
CASSSGESYGYTF | TGCGCCAGCAGCTCAGGGGAGTCCTATGGCTACACCTTC | - | TRBV5-1 | 13 | - | TRBJ1-2
CATNRPGGLGTTIYF | TGTGCCACCAACCGCCCAGGGGGTCTGGGAACCACCATATATTTT | TRBD1 | TRBV10-3 | 15 | few | TRBJ1-3
CASSQDRAGGNEKLFF | TGCGCCAGCAGCCAAGATCGGGCAGGGGGTAATGAAAAACTGTTTTTT | TRBD1 | TRBV4-3 | 16 | - | TRBJ1-4
CAISVGTGMAGELFF | TGTGCCATCAGCGTAGGGACAGGGATGGCCGGGGAGCTGTTTTTT | TRBD1 | TRBV10-3 | 15 | - | TRBJ2-2
CASSYAGVSNTGELFF | TGTGCCAGCAGTTACGCAGGGGTCTCGAACACCGGGGAGCTGTTTTTT | - | TRBV6-6 | 16 | once | TRBJ2-2
CASSLVSHNEQFF | TGTGCCAGCAGCTTGGTATCCCACAATGAGCAGTTCTTC | - | TRBV5-4 | 13 | - | TRBJ2-1
CASSTSQGWTEAFF | TGTGCCAGCAGTACCTCACAGGGATGGACTGAAGCTTTCTTT | - | TRBV28 | 14 | - | TRBJ1-1
CAWSGTTGGELFF | TGTGCCTGGAGTGGAACCACCGGGGGGGAGCTGTTTTTT | - | TRBV30 | 13 | - | TRBJ2-2
CASSLAQGGAYNEQFF | TGCGCCAGCAGCTTGGCGCAGGGGGGCGCCTACAATGAGCAGTTCTTC | - | TRBV5-1 | 16 | - | TRBJ2-1
CASSYTPIGDQPQHF | TGCGCCAGCAGCTATACCCCGATCGGGGATCAGCCCCAGCATTTT | - | TRBV4-1 | 15 | - | TRBJ1-5
CASSWSGQGDSPLHF | TGCGCCAGCTCATGGTCAGGGCAGGGGGATTCACCCCTCCACTTT | TRBD1 | TRBV5-1 | 15 | - | TRBJ1-6
CASSQQTTTNTGELFF | TGCGCCAGCAGCCAACAAACAACTACCAACACCGGGGAGCTGTTTTTT | - | TRBV4-3 | 16 | - | TRBJ2-2
CASSPRPSPQETQYF | TGTGCCAGCAGCCCGCGACCTAGCCCCCAAGAGACCCAGTACTTC | - | TRBV5-4 | 15 | - | TRBJ2-5
CASSPGTGNPGELFF | TGTGCCAGCAGCCCCGGGACAGGGAACCCCGGGGAGCTGTTTTTT | TRBD1 | TRBV7-9 | 15 | - | TRBJ2-2
CASSWRGQETQYF | TGTGCCAGCAGTTGGCGGGGTCAAGAGACCCAGTACTTC | - | TRBV6-5 | 13 | - | TRBJ2-5
CAGRDSRGTQYF | TGTGCCGGACGGGACTCCCGAGGTACGCAGTATTTT | - | TRBV19 | 12 | - | TRBJ2-3
CASSYPAGGGETQYF | TGTGCCAGCAGCTACCCTGCAGGAGGCGGGGAGACCCAGTACTTC | - | TRBV5-4 | 15 | - | TRBJ2-5
CASSSGTSGGALSDEQYF | TGTGCCAGCAGCTCCGGGACTAGCGGGGGGGCACTGAGCGACGAGCAGTACTTC | TRBD2 | TRBV7-9 | 18 | - | TRBJ2-7
CSALHRSARPTNEQFF | TGCAGCGCCCTCCATCGTAGCGCCCGACCTACGAATGAGCAGTTCTTC | - | TRBV29-1 | 16 | - | TRBJ2-1
CASSDWNRGKTGELFF | TGTGCCAGCAGTGACTGGAACAGGGGGAAAACCGGGGAGCTGTTTTTT | TRBD1 | TRBV6-4 | 16 | - | TRBJ2-2
CATGGGASTVAVNYGYTF | TGTGCCACGGGGGGGGGCGCCTCTACCGTGGCCGTAAACTATGGCTACACCTTC | - | TRBV10-3 | 18 | - | TRBJ1-2
CASSENGQGRSEQYF | TGTGCCAGCAGTGAAAACGGACAGGGACGTTCCGAGCAGTACTTC | TRBD1 | TRBV6-1 | 15 | - | TRBJ2-7
CASSEWRLAGGIRDEQFF | TGTGCCAGCAGTGAATGGCGGCTAGCGGGAGGGATTAGGGATGAGCAGTTCTTC | TRBD2 | TRBV25-1 | 18 | - | TRBJ2-1
CASSDYEQFF | TGTGCCAGCAGTGACTATGAGCAGTTCTTC | - | TRBV2 | 10 | - | TRBJ2-1
CSVEQGANQPQHF | TGCAGCGTTGAGCAGGGGGCCAATCAGCCCCAGCATTTT | TRBD1 | TRBV29-1 | 13 | - | TRBJ1-5